The next 14 T cell receptor beta chains were all read from a single sample in a study of T-cell reconstitution after alpha-beta-depleted transplantation in children (dated by TCRdb to 2016 to 2018). The method behind the library was PCR. Sequenced using an Illumina HiSeq 2500. TCR libraries were prepared with molecular barcoding, using unique molecular identifiers to normalize TCRbeta repertoire quantification. TCRdb's own reprocessing of the public reads used fastp at Q25 and MiXCR and kept productive beta chains. Every CDR3 protein is listed once, alongside the most common genes and DNA of its rows. Within this sample are around 600,000 distinct CDR3 sequences, with roughly a tenth of them counted one time only. Roughly 4% of the sample is held by the ten biggest clonotypes. The specimen was PBMCs from the stem cell graft donor, collected from the stem cell graft. These receptors were obtained from a human donor who donated a stem cell graft to a child with acute myeloid leukemia.

Only a few counts were recorded for this clonotype. This chain connects TRBV12-3 or TRBV12-4 to TRBJ2-3; TRBD2 matches at 9 bases. V lost 4 bases, J lost 6 bases, and 8 bases stayed unmatched. The CDR3 has 15 residues. In nucleotides, the CDR3 is TGTGCCAGCAGTTCGACTAGCGGCCCTCGGGATACGCAGTATTTT. Its protein product is CASSSTSGPRDTQYF.

The sample holds many counts of this clonotype. CDR3 residues: CASSLSGSGTDTQYF. CDR3 coding DNA: TGTGCCAGCAGCTTATCCGGGAGTGGCACAGATACGCAGTATTTT. V gene TRBV7-2 combines with J gene TRBJ2-3; the D gene is possibly TRBD2 (6 bases). Germline V gene lookup returns CDR1 SGHTA and CDR2 FQGNSA. The V and J ends lost 2 bases and 1 base respectively, with 10 bases between them. The length of the CDR3 is 15 residues.

The table lists this clonotype with many counts. The chain combines TRBV18 with TRBJ2-5; D gene ambiguous. The V end was cut by 0 bases, the J end by 2 bases, with 4 bases between. Germline loops: CDR1 KGHSH, CDR2 LQKENI. This CDR3 spans 13 amino acids. This CDR3 reads CASSPPGQETQYF. CDR3 nucleotides: TGTGCCAGCTCACCACCAGGGCAAGAGACCCAGTACTTC.

This clonotype was observed a handful of times. The V call is TRBV25-1, the J call TRBJ2-7; a possible D gene is TRBD2 (6 bases). Trimming stripped 4 bases from V and 2 bases from J, with 12 bases between. The V gene's germline CDR1 is MGHDK and CDR2 SYGVNS. CDR3 length: 14 residues. The CDR3 loop is CASSGKRLAYEQYF. As DNA, the CDR3 is TGTGCCAGCAGTGGGAAGAGACTAGCCTACGAGCAGTACTTC.

J is TRBJ2-5 and V is TRBV11-2, with D maybe TRBD2 (5 bases). Germline V gene lookup returns CDR1 SGHAT and CDR2 FQNNGV. The V end lost 3 bases, the J end lost 5 bases, and 16 bases lay between the germline ends. This CDR3 has 15 amino acids. The CDR3, as DNA: TGTGCCAGCAGCTTTCCGGCGCCCGGGAAGGAGACCCAGTACTTC. It encodes CASSFPAPGKETQYF.

The chain combines TRBV10-3 with TRBJ2-1; D remains ambiguous. Germline V gives CDR1 ENHRY, CDR2 SYGVKD. V lost 7 bases, J lost 7 bases, and 2 bases lay in between. The CDR3 consists of 9 residues. CDR3 protein: CAITNEQFF. The CDR3 nucleotides read TGTGCCATCACAAATGAGCAGTTCTTC.

There are many counts of this clonotype. This chain joins TRBV4-2 and TRBJ2-1, with 9 nucleotides matching TRBD2. This CDR3 is built from 17 residues. Germline V CDR1 and CDR2: LGHNA, YNFKEQ. J was trimmed by 7 bases and V by 1 base; bases with no gene match: 11. The CDR3 DNA reads as TGTGCCAGCAGCCAAGGCCGTGCGGGAGGGCCGTCGAATGAGCAGTTCTTC. Protein product: CASSQGRAGGPSNEQFF.

This clonotype occurred many times. The rearrangement uses TRBV6-5 and TRBJ2-5, with 8 bases aligning to TRBD1. Germline V gene sequence: CDR1 MNHEY, CDR2 SVGAGI. CDR3 length: 15 amino acids. After removal of 6 bases from V and 4 bases from J, the junction contained 10 bases not matched to a gene. The CDR3 protein is CASSATRGRTETQYF. For the CDR3, the DNA is TGTGCCAGCAGCGCAACCAGGGGGCGAACAGAGACCCAGTACTTC.

The chain has TRBV7-2 and TRBJ2-7; D unclear. The CDR3 is 15 amino acids. CDR1 is SGHTA, CDR2 FQGNSA, per germline. V was clipped by 5 bases and J by 2 bases, with 16 bases between them. In DNA, the CDR3 is TGTGCCAGCAGCCCCCCCCGAGACGGACCCTACGAGCAGTACTTC. Encoded protein: CASSPPRDGPYEQYF.

This clonotype was seen many times. CDR3 residues: CASSLAQGASTEAFF. DNA for the CDR3: TGTGCCAGCAGTTTAGCTCAGGGGGCGAGCACTGAAGCTTTCTTT. This sequence joins TRBV12-3 or TRBV12-4 and TRBJ1-1, with 8 positions matching TRBD1. The ends lost 0 bases at V and 4 bases at J; junction bases unmatched: 4. There are 15 residues in the CDR3.

In regard to this clonotype: The missing conserved phenylalanine or tryptophan at the end of this CDR3 makes a read error likely. The chain is built from TRBV5-1 and TRBJ1-2; TRBD1 might be the D (5 bases). Germline assignment: CDR1 SGHRS and CDR2 YFSETQ. The germline V and J ends were trimmed by 3 bases and 6 bases, with 15 bases remaining between them. The CDR3 has 14 residues. CDR3 in amino acids: CASSSLEGSNGYTC. CDR3 coding DNA: TGCGCCAGCAGCTCTCTAGAGGGGAGTAATGGCTACACCTGC.

The chain employs TRBV29-1 and TRBJ1-5; 8 nucleotides line up with TRBD1. V dropped 4 bases and J dropped 7; count of bases not matched to a gene: 6. CDR3 length equals 13 residues. Germline values: CDR1 SQVTM, CDR2 ANQGSEA. The CDR3 here is CSVGGQVGQPQHF. CDR3 bases: TGCAGCGTTGGGGGACAGGTCGGGCAGCCCCAGCATTTT.

In its sample, this clonotype was seen many times. V is TRBV9 and J is TRBJ2-3, with D maybe TRBD2 (5 bases). Per germline, CDR1 SGDLS and CDR2 YYNGEE. Trimming shortened V by 2 bases and J by 4 bases, and 14 bases separated the two germline ends. This CDR3 region has 15 residues. CDR3 in DNA: TGTGCCAGCAGCGTGAGCGGAGGCCCCCCAGATACGCAGTATTTT. Amino acids: CASSVSGGPPDTQYF.

The table lists this clonotype with a few counts. In DNA form, the CDR3 reads TGCAGTGCTAGGTTCAAGGGCTATGGCTACACCTTC. Its protein is CSARFKGYGYTF. The rearrangement joins TRBV20-1 to TRBJ1-2; D is uncertain. V was cut by 3 bases and J by 4 bases, with 9 bases left in between. The germline CDR1 and CDR2 sequences are DFQATT and SNEGSKA (reference sequence). CDR3 size: 12 residues.